This T cell receptor (beta chain) was observed in a study of siplizumab effects on memory and regulatory T cells (dated by TCRdb to the late 2010s). For the wider study: The effect of the anti-CD2 antibody siplizumab on alloreactive T-cell subsets was examined in allogeneic mixed lymphocyte reactions constructed from human PBMCs.

Summary of the overall study and its limitations: A naive or memory phenotype could not be assigned to roughly 75-96% of proliferating CD4+ or CD8+ clones. No functional confirmation was obtained for the suppressive function of proliferating Tregs from siplizumab cultures. Of the alloreactive CD4+ clones that could be mapped, the Treg-derived share averaged about 67% with siplizumab compared with roughly 25% in control reactions. Because sequences below about 10^-5 frequency were poorly captured, only a minor fraction of alloreactive clones could be mapped to unstimulated subsets. Greater diversity appeared to be present in unstimulated naive T cells than in memory T cells, and a substantial contribution to the alloresponse seemed to be made by naive cells. Siplizumab significantly lowered the cumulative frequency of alloreactive sequences that could be traced to unstimulated CD4+ memory T cells.

Libraries were prepared through the immunoSEQ multiplex PCR assay. Each sample had 80,000 to 100,000 TCR templates assayed by the deep sequencing platform. Genomic DNA extracted from sorted T cells was the material used for TCRbeta CDR3 sequencing. The study's processing was this. The R programming language was used for clonal analysis of TCRbeta CDR3 data. Alloreactive CD4+ and CD8+ clones were defined by comparing unstimulated samples with post-reaction CFSE-low samples. Regulatory or non-regulatory origin was assigned to alloreactive CD4+ clones by matching of sequences to sorted unstimulated Treg and non-Treg repertoires. Held by TCRdb, this immuneACCESS table contains in-frame sequences only and omits some clones. Under half of the omission traces to an unresolved V gene where checked; the cause of the rest is unknown. That table supplies the V and J calls and clone size; D and trimming were determined from the DNA. This sample lists some 97,000 clones; about 91% were detected once. The ten largest account for roughly 2.8% of the sample.

TCRbeta CDR3 sequencing was performed on sorted unstimulated T cells and on proliferating T cells recovered from mixed lymphocyte reactions. Fresh whole blood from approximately ten HLA-typed healthy donors was used to isolate PBMCs. Taken from cysteine to phenylalanine, the CDR3 has 16 residues. Only the CDR3 region is kept as DNA, spanning 48 bases read in frame from base 1. V ends up 0 bases short and J 0 bases short, with an unmatched junction base count of 3. Notes on this clone: The antigen it recognizes is unknown. No much larger clone is present one base from it, and per-base qualities are unavailable.

This TCR derives from a human donor in good health. Some clones in this sample may be carry-over from other donors' samples. This chain joins TRBV5-3 to TRBJ2-3; 8 middle bases align to TRBD2. TRBV5-3 belongs to the ORF category, with a function that is uncertain. The sample taken for sequencing was CD4+ T cells sorted from blood. CDR3 region: CARSLVASGSTDTQYF. The nucleotides are TGTGCCAGAAGCTTGGTGGCTAGCGGGAGCACAGATACGCAGTATTTT.